The entry that follows covers one TCR beta chain sequence. The antigen remains unidentified. This may stem from a read error, because a much larger clone lies one nucleotide away. CDR1 is DFQATT and CDR2 is SNEGSKA in the germline V gene (reference sequence). The CDR3 is 15 residues long. This sample is drawn from a study of T-cell reconstitution after alpha-beta-depleted transplantation in children. Study-level points and caveats: At around two months after transplant, the alpha-beta T cells were reportedly derived from several hundred expanded clones that came from non-depleted graft cells.

Construction of the TCRbeta library involved unique molecular identifiers. Via MiXCR, TCRdb re-called the PCR reads, giving one row per CDR3 protein. The sample contains about 300,000 distinct CDR3 sequences, over 9% of which appear only once. The starting material was PBMCs, obtained before TCRalphabeta/CD19-depleted stem cell transplant. The TCR was taken from a boy under two years old with acute myeloid leukemia, due to receive a stem cell transplant. The V and J genes are TRBV20-1 and TRBJ1-5; 12 bases line up with TRBD1. The CDR3 here is CCAARDRGRNQPQHF. In nucleotides, the CDR3 is TGCTGTGCTGCCCGGGACAGGGGGCGAAATCAGCCCCAGCATTTT.